This TCR beta chain is drawn from a study of T cells after yellow fever vaccination. Study-level results: The secondary T-cell response peaked on day 5, not day 15, but was weaker. Clonotype sharing between CD4 and CD8 compartments was small. The booster response re-showed most primary clones: around 96% CD4, around 87% CD8.

As to this clonotype: The antigen is undetermined.

Germline V CDR1 and CDR2: LNHNV, YYDKDF (reference sequence). The CDR3 length is 16 residues. V lost 0 bases and J 4 bases, leaving 12 bases between the germline ends. Each CDR3 protein gets one entry after TCRdb re-called the 5' RACE reads with MiXCR. Of around 250,000 distinct CDR3 sequences in the sample, about 5.2% were seen once. Sequencing used CD4+ T cells sorted from PBMCs, obtained on the day of the yellow fever booster vaccination. This chain uses TRBV15 with TRBJ2-2; the D gene is possibly TRBD1 (6 bases). This clonotype was sampled from a man younger than 35 who received the YFV17D yellow fever vaccine. As DNA, the CDR3 is TGTGCCACCAGCAGAGATCGTGGGGGCGGCACCGGGGAGCTGTTTTTT. Translating it yields CATSRDRGGGTGELFF.